This T cell receptor beta chain was sequenced in a study of identifying expanded T cells in peripheral blood. Healthy donors had no documented immune events, such as infections, while sampled. Sequencing was performed with immunoSEQ multiplex PCR; in TCRdb, only in-frame clones are kept and a portion is missing. The repertoire includes tens of thousands of clones, around 89% of them detected once, and around 20% sits in the top ten. Germline V gives CDR1 KGHSH, CDR2 LQKENI. V was trimmed by 6 bases and J by 0 bases, leaving 15 bases between them. The CDR3 covers 16 residues. The receptor comes from a person aged 18 to 75 in good health. The genes are TRBV18 and TRBJ2-4, with a weak D call TRBD2 (6 bases). Input material: blood. CDR3 loop: CASSPPRGLAKNIQYF. DNA of the CDR3: TGTGCCAGCTCCCCCCCCCGGGGACTAGCCAAAAACATTCAGTACTTC.